Below are 32 T cell receptor beta chains sequenced from a single sample in a study of T cells in tumors after PD-1 blockade. Clones were sequenced by immunoSEQ multiplex PCR, and TCRdb holds only the in-frame ones, with some missing. The table includes tens of thousands of clones, around four fifths detected once. Sequencing was performed on PBMCs, taken before anti-PD-1 therapy. The receptors originated from a human donor with advanced basal cell or squamous cell carcinoma (not recorded which).

The chain has TRBV7-7 and TRBJ1-6, with 8 positions matching TRBD1. The CDR3 runs to 16 residues. The V gene end was trimmed by 5 bases and the J gene end by 0 bases; junction bases not matched to a gene: 3. Germline assignment: CDR1 SSHAT and CDR2 FNYEAQ (reference sequence). The CDR3 reads CASSDDRGSYNSPLHF. CDR3 coding DNA: TGTGCCAGCAGCGATGACAGGGGCTCCTATAATTCACCCCTCCACTTT.

The chain joins TRBV4-2 to TRBJ2-7, with 8 nucleotides matching TRBD1. In germline, CDR1 is LGHNA, CDR2 YNFKEQ. The length of the CDR3 is 15 residues. Losses at the gene ends were 5 bases for V and 2 bases for J; bases not matched to a gene: 8. Here the CDR3 DNA reads TGTGCCAGCAGCACCTCAGGGGGCGCGACCTACGAGCAGTACTTC. Translating it yields CASSTSGGATYEQYF.

The gene calls are TRBV6-5 and TRBJ2-5; D gene uncertain. With 5 bases removed from V and 3 bases from J, the gap between germline ends came to 13 bases. CDR1 MNHEY and CDR2 SVGAGI come from the germline V gene. The CDR3 extends over 14 amino acids. The CDR3 DNA reads TGTGCCAGCAGTAAGGACGGATTAGAAGAGACCCAGTACTTC. Its protein is CASSKDGLEETQYF.

CDR3 nucleotide sequence: TGTGCCACAACGACAGGGATTAAGGGGGATTCACCCCTCCACTTT. Translating it yields CATTTGIKGDSPLHF. The chain joins TRBV10-3 to TRBJ1-6, with TRBD1 matching over 7 bases. This CDR3 has 15 residues. The V gene's germline CDR1 is ENHRY and CDR2 SYGVKD. V was pared by 10 bases and J by 8 bases, with 14 bases of the junction left unmatched.

The rearrangement uses TRBV6-2 or TRBV6-3 and TRBJ1-1, with D tentatively TRBD1 (5 bases). V lost 8 bases to trimming and J lost 7 bases, with 20 bases between them. This CDR3 has 14 amino acids. The germline gives CDR1 MNHEY, CDR2 SVGEGT. CDR3 region: CASCLYRPPGEAFF. The CDR3 DNA reads as TGTGCCAGCTGCCTCTACAGGCCCCCCGGTGAAGCTTTCTTT.

This clone was seen only a few times. In the same sample, other DNA sequences code for this CDR3. J is TRBJ2-2 and V is TRBV4-1; 12 bases are a match to TRBD2. This CDR3 contains 15 residues. The trim removed 4 bases at V and 8 bases at J, leaving 5 bases unmatched. Germline CDR1 MGHRA, CDR2 YSYEKL. The CDR3 DNA sequence: TGCGCCAGCAGCCCTAGGACTAGCGGGATGGGGGAGCTGTTTTTT. Residues: CASSPRTSGMGELFF.

The chain couples TRBV12-3 or TRBV12-4 to TRBJ2-1; 7 bases fit TRBD2. The CDR3 is 12 amino acids. V trimming: 4 bases; J trimming: 14 bases; junction bases outside the gene matches: 8. CDR3 coding DNA: TGTGCCAGCAGTTCCGGGACTAACCCAGAGTTCTTC. Its translation: CASSSGTNPEFF.

The V and J genes are TRBV6-5 and TRBJ2-4, with D possibly being TRBD1 (5 bases). Germline assignment: CDR1 MNHEY and CDR2 SVGAGI. The length of the CDR3 is 14 residues. Trimming took 6 bases from V and 1 from J, leaving 10 bases between them. This CDR3 is CASRGLAAKNIQYF. CDR3 DNA sequence: TGTGCCAGCAGGGGGCTGGCGGCCAAAAACATTCAGTACTTC.

With regard to this clone: The junction shows a germline mismatch at one end, possibly a read error. Different DNA sequences within this sample yield the same CDR3. The chain carries TRBV6-5 and TRBJ1-1; D gene ambiguous. CDR1 is MNHEY and CDR2 is SVGAGI in the germline V gene. The CDR3 consists of 14 residues. This CDR3 reads CASSYFVENTEAFF. CDR3 nucleotide sequence: TGTGCCAGCAGTTACTTTGTGGAGAACACTGAAGCTTTCTTC.

The chain is built from TRBV2 and TRBJ1-2, with TRBD1 matching 8 bases. Germline loops: CDR1 SNHLY, CDR2 FYNNEI. CDR3 size: 14 residues. V lost 3 bases and J lost 8; bases outside the gene matches: 8. CDR3: CASSELPQGAGYTF. The DNA of the CDR3 is TGTGCCAGCAGTGAGCTACCTCAGGGGGCCGGCTACACCTTC.

J is TRBJ2-5 and V is TRBV9; 10 bases line up with TRBD2. Per the germline V gene, CDR1 is SGDLS and CDR2 is YYNGEE. V dropped 3 bases and J dropped 5; count of bases not matched to a gene: 4. The CDR3 sequence is 14 residues long. The CDR3 nucleotides read TGTGCCAGCAGCGCCGGGACTAGCGTCGAGACCCAGTACTTC. It is translated as CASSAGTSVETQYF.

This rearrangement joins TRBV5-1 to TRBJ2-1, with D uncertain. Per the germline V gene, CDR1 is SGHRS and CDR2 is YFSETQ. CDR3 length: 14 residues. V was cut by 4 bases and J by 6 bases, with 14 bases left in between. Here the CDR3 reads CASSPSGVINEQFF. The CDR3 nucleotides read TGCGCCAGCAGCCCCTCTGGAGTTATCAATGAGCAGTTCTTC. The whole variable domain, remainder taken from reference TRBV5-1 and TRBJ2-1, is KAGVTQTPRYLIKTRGQQVTLSCSPISGHRSVSWYQQTPGQGLQFLFEYFSETQRNKGNFPGRFSGRQFSNSRSEMNVSTLELGDSALYLCASSPSGVINEQFFGPGTRLTVL.

About this clone: Other nucleotide sequences in the sample specify the same CDR3. V gene TRBV4-2 combines with J gene TRBJ2-1, with D hard to call. This CDR3 is built from 15 residues. The germline V and J ends were trimmed by 0 bases and 2 bases, with 8 bases remaining between them. Germline V lookup: CDR1 LGHNA, CDR2 YNFKEQ. DNA of the CDR3: TGTGCCAGCAGCCAAGACTTGGGGACCTACAATGAGCAGTTCTTC. It codes for CASSQDLGTYNEQFF.

This clone has just one count. This chain links TRBV12-5 with TRBJ1-3, with D unresolved. Deletions cut 6 bases from V and 4 bases from J, with 7 bases between. The CDR3 is 12 amino acids. Per germline, CDR1 LGHNT and CDR2 FRNRAP. CDR3 nucleotide sequence: TGTGCTAGTGGCCGAGGGGGAAACACCATATATTTT. It is translated as CASGRGGNTIYF.

This clone was seen more than once but under ten times. The genes are TRBV2 and TRBJ2-7; 7 bases align to TRBD1. Germline-derived CDR1 and CDR2 are SNHLY and FYNNEI. Trimming cost V 4 bases and J 2 bases; bases outside gene matches: 5. The CDR3 loop spans 14 amino acids. CDR3 in amino acids: CASSARGGPYEQYF. The CDR3 DNA follows: TGTGCCAGCAGTGCCCGAGGGGGCCCCTACGAGCAGTACTTC.

The V gene is TRBV15, the J gene TRBJ2-2; D unclear. V was clipped by 1 base and J by 5 bases, with 8 bases between them. The germline V gene encodes CDR1 LNHNV and CDR2 YYDKDF (reference sequence). This CDR3 has 14 amino acids. CDR3 sequence reads: CATSRGSKTGELFF. CDR3 bases: TGTGCCACCAGCAGAGGGTCCAAGACCGGGGAGCTGTTTTTT.

This chain links TRBV6-7 with TRBJ2-2, with 8 positions matching TRBD2. TRBV6-7 is noted as an ORF with a role that remains uncertain. Germline trimming cut 7 bases from V and 7 bases from J; bases unmatched to any gene: 23. The CDR3 is made up of 19 amino acids. The CDR3 loop is CASNTRGASGLKRSGELFF. CDR3 DNA sequence: TGTGCCAGCAACACCCGGGGGGCTAGCGGGTTAAAACGGAGCGGGGAGCTGTTTTTT.

The gene calls are TRBV6-5 and TRBJ1-4; 8 bases line up with TRBD1. V was pared by 6 bases and J by 2 bases, with 5 bases of the junction left unmatched. This CDR3 comprises 15 residues. Germline V gene data show CDR1 as MNHEY and CDR2 as SVGAGI. The CDR3 reads CASSRRTGTNEKLFF. The CDR3 coding sequence is TGTGCCAGCAGCCGAAGGACAGGGACTAATGAAAAACTGTTTTTT.

The gene calls are TRBV7-9 and TRBJ2-3; 11 positions agree with TRBD1. Looked up from germline, CDR1 is SEHNR and CDR2 is FQNEAQ (reference sequence). V shed 7 bases and J 3 bases; nucleotides not matched to a gene: 6. CDR3 size: 15 residues. The CDR3 region has the DNA TGTGCCAGCACTACCGGGACAGGGGGGACAGATACGCAGTATTTT. This codes for CASTTGTGGTDTQYF.

This clone qualifies as medium-sized (0.01 to 0.1%). This chain joins TRBV10-2 and TRBJ2-1; D might be TRBD1 or TRBD2, each matching 5 bases. V lost 2 bases, J lost 8 bases, and 13 bases lay in between. The CDR3 totals 14 residues. From germline, CDR1 is WSHSY and CDR2 SAAADI. Here the CDR3 DNA reads TGCGCCAGCAGTGAGACGGGGCGAGGGGATGAGCAGTTCTTC. Amino acids: CASSETGRGDEQFF.

The J gene is TRBJ1-1, the V gene TRBV6-5, with a weak D call TRBD1 (6 bases). CDR3 length: 14 amino acids. Germline CDR1 MNHEY, CDR2 SVGAGI. Trimming took 0 bases from V and 7 from J, leaving 12 bases between them. The CDR3 is CASSYSPRDIEAFF. CDR3 bases: TGTGCCAGCAGTTACTCCCCGCGGGACATTGAAGCTTTCTTT.

The J gene is TRBJ2-1, the V gene TRBV2; TRBD2 matches 9 bases. V dropped 6 bases and J dropped 3; count of bases not matched to a gene: 6. Germline V gene lookup returns CDR1 SNHLY and CDR2 FYNNEI. CDR3 size: 15 residues. In nucleotides, the CDR3 is TGTGCCAGCAGGGCAGCGGGAGGCGTCTACAATGAGCAGTTCTTC. Protein: CASRAAGGVYNEQFF.

The chain links TRBV5-1 to TRBJ2-7; the D is unclear. The germline V gene has CDR1 SGHRS and CDR2 YFSETQ. This CDR3 is 13 amino acids long. Trimming took off 0 bases at V and 9 bases at J, with 13 bases between the two ends. CDR3 bases: TGCGCCAGCAGCTTGGAGGCCAATTTTGCGCAGTACTTC. Translation: CASSLEANFAQYF.

About this clone: Other DNA sequences in this specimen translate into the identical CDR3. V and J are TRBV6-5 and TRBJ2-2; the D gene is possibly TRBD1 (5 bases). The CDR3 covers 14 residues. V was clipped by 7 bases and J by 6 bases, with 15 bases between them. Germline assignment: CDR1 MNHEY and CDR2 SVGAGI. The CDR3: CASIMGQGAGELFF. The DNA for the CDR3 is TGTGCCAGCATTATGGGGCAGGGTGCCGGGGAGCTGTTTTTT.

The chain uses TRBV6-6 and TRBJ2-3; no clear D. V lost 5 bases, J lost 0 bases, and 18 bases lay in between. This CDR3 region has 17 residues. CDR1 MNHNY and CDR2 SVGAGI come from the germline V gene (reference sequence). CDR3 in DNA: TGTGCCAGCAGTCCTGCGCCCGGTGTGAAGAGCACAGATACGCAGTATTTT. Encoded protein: CASSPAPGVKSTDTQYF.

The rearrangement uses TRBV7-8 and TRBJ2-7; D unresolved. This CDR3 region has 15 residues. Deletions cut 1 base from V and 0 bases from J, with 10 bases between. The V gene's germline CDR1 is SGHVS and CDR2 FQNEAQ. The chain's CDR3 is CASSLGAGLSYEQYF. The CDR3 DNA reads TGTGCCAGCAGCTTAGGGGCAGGCCTCTCCTACGAGCAGTACTTC. The full variable domain, its missing parts supplied by reference TRBV7-8 and TRBJ2-7, is GAGVSQSPRYKVAKRGQDVALRCDPISGHVSLFWYQQALGQGPEFLTYFQNEAQLDKSGLPSDRFFAERPEGSVSTLKIQRTQQEDSAVYLCASSLGAGLSYEQYFGPGTRLTVT.

The J gene is TRBJ1-3, the V gene TRBV28; 8 bases agree with TRBD1. Trimming took 4 bases from V and 4 from J; bases not matched to a gene: 3. The germline V gene has CDR1 MDHEN and CDR2 SYDVKM. The CDR3 extends over 14 amino acids. CDR3 bases: TGTGCCAGCAGTTCACAGGGGGTCGGAAACACCATATATTTT. Amino acids: CASSSQGVGNTIYF.

The sample holds a few counts of this clone. This chain uses TRBV7-8 with TRBJ1-3; a weak D match, TRBD1 (5 bases). V was shortened by 3 bases and J by 0 bases, with 12 bases between the two germline ends. Germline V gene lookup returns CDR1 SGHVS and CDR2 FQNEAQ. The CDR3 has 16 residues. CDR3 sequence (DNA): TGTGCCAGCAGCTTTGAGGGACGTAACTCTGGAAACACCATATATTTT. Its protein is CASSFEGRNSGNTIYF.

This chain links TRBV28 with TRBJ2-7; perhaps TRBD1 as D (7 bases). This CDR3 is 12 amino acids long. V lost 11 bases and J lost 4, with 15 bases in between. The V gene's germline CDR1 is MDHEN and CDR2 SYDVKM. The CDR3 spells CAVGGQKYEQYF. Here the CDR3 DNA reads TGTGCCGTCGGGGGACAGAAATACGAGCAGTACTTC.

The genes are TRBV12-5 and TRBJ2-7; the match to TRBD1 covers 8 bases. Per germline, CDR1 LGHNT and CDR2 FRNRAP. V gave up 2 bases and J gave up 0 bases; unmatched junction bases: 18. The CDR3 runs to 20 residues. The CDR3 here is CASGLLTGTGLIRSSYEQYF. CDR3 nucleotides: TGTGCTAGTGGTTTGCTAACCGGGACAGGTCTTATCCGAAGCTCCTACGAGCAGTACTTC.

V and J are TRBV6-6 and TRBJ1-1; a weak D match, TRBD1 (5 bases). Germline V gene data show CDR1 as MNHNY and CDR2 as SVGAGI (reference sequence). The CDR3 loop spans 16 amino acids. The ends were cut back, 0 bases at V and 1 base at J, with 12 bases in the middle. DNA for the CDR3: TGTGCCAGCAGTTACTCCCGGGACCGACCGAACACTGAAGCTTTCTTT. It is translated as CASSYSRDRPNTEAFF.

J is TRBJ1-1 and V is TRBV7-9, with D perhaps TRBD1 (5 bases). Trimming removed 7 bases at V and 4 bases at J, with 16 bases between. The CDR3 totals 14 residues. Per the germline V gene, CDR1 is SEHNR and CDR2 is FQNEAQ (reference sequence). The CDR3 coding sequence is TGTGCCAGCATCGTCATCCCTGGGGGCACTGAAGCTTTCTTT. Protein: CASIVIPGGTEAFF.